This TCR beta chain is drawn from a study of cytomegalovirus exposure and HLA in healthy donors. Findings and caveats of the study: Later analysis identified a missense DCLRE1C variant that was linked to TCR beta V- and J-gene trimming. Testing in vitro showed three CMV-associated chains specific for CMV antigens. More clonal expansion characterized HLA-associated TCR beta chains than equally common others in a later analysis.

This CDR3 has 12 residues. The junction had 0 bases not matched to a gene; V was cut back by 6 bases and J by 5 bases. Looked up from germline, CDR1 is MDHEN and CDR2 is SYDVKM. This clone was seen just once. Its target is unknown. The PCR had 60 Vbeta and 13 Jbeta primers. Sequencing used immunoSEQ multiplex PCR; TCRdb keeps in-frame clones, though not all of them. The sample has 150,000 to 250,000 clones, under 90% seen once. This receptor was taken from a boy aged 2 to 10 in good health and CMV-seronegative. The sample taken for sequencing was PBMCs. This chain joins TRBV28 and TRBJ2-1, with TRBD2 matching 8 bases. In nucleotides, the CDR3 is TGTGCCAGCAGACTAGCGGACAATGAGCAGTTCTTC. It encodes CASRLADNEQFF.